The entry below describes one T cell receptor (beta chain). The record originates from a study of T cells in Graves' hyperthyroidism and ophthalmopathy. The source material, RNA transcripts, was used to amplify TCR beta CDR3 regions. A set of HTBI primers served as the primers for a first-round RT-PCR of the TCR CDR3. TCRdb recomputed calls from the multiplex PCR reads with MiXCR, one row per CDR3 protein. The table shows about 400,000 distinct CDR3 sequences, with 13% to 15% occurring only once. The V end lost 1 base, the J end lost 9 bases, and 19 bases lay between the germline ends. This CDR3 contains 16 residues. CDR1 and CDR2 from the germline V gene are LNHDA and SQIVND (reference sequence).

The sequenced sample was blood. V and J are TRBV19 and TRBJ1-5; D may be TRBD1 (6 bases). The receptor was derived from a woman aged 30 to 39 with Graves' ophthalmopathy. CDR3: CASSIVGARGGVPQHF. In DNA form, the CDR3 reads TGTGCCAGTAGTATAGTGGGGGCTCGGGGTGGGGTGCCCCAGCATTTT.